Below, 17 T cell receptor beta chains from the same sample are listed, as sequenced in a study of T cells in Graves' hyperthyroidism and ophthalmopathy. Amplification targeted TCR beta CDR3 regions from RNA transcripts. HTBI primers were used for first-round RT-PCR of the TCR CDR3. TCRdb re-called the multiplex PCR reads with MiXCR, one entry per CDR3 protein. The data hold 250,000 to 400,000 distinct CDR3 sequences, with approximately 13% observed a single time. The material sequenced was blood. The receptors here all came from a woman aged 40 to 49 with Graves' ophthalmopathy.

J is TRBJ2-1 and V is TRBV5-1; 7 bases agree with TRBD1. With 1 base clipped from V and 3 bases from J, the junction kept 1 base outside the gene matches. From germline, CDR1 is SGHRS and CDR2 YFSETQ. This CDR3 region has 14 residues. The CDR3 bases are TGCGCCAGCAGCTTGAGGGGGCACTACAATGAGCAGTTCTTC. Its translation is CASSLRGHYNEQFF.

This clonotype was detected a few times. V usage is TRBV5-1 and J usage is TRBJ2-4; TRBD1 is a possible D gene (6 bases). Germline assignment: CDR1 SGHRS and CDR2 YFSETQ. V shed 2 bases and J shed 9 bases, with 9 bases lying between them. The CDR3 contains 12 residues. The CDR3 region has the DNA TGCGCCAGCAGCTTACAGGGAGCCATTCAGTACTTC. This translates into CASSLQGAIQYF. The entire variable domain, with the rest obtained from reference TRBV5-1 and TRBJ2-4, is as follows: KAGVTQTPRYLIKTRGQQVTLSCSPISGHRSVSWYQQTPGQGLQFLFEYFSETQRNKGNFPGRFSGRQFSNSRSEMNVSTLELGDSALYLCASSLQGAIQYFGAGTRLSVL.

The rearrangement links TRBV19 to TRBJ1-2; D not certain. This CDR3 contains 13 residues. Deletions cut 5 bases from V and 2 bases from J, with 9 bases between. Germline V lookup: CDR1 LNHDA, CDR2 SQIVND (reference sequence). The CDR3 sequence: CASSLQNNYGYTF. CDR3 coding DNA: TGTGCCAGTAGTTTACAGAACAACTATGGCTACACCTTC.

The table lists this clonotype with a few counts. V and J are TRBV20-1 and TRBJ1-6; 8 bases line up with TRBD1. Germline V lookup: CDR1 DFQATT, CDR2 SNEGSKA (reference sequence). The CDR3 has 13 residues. V lost 6 bases and J lost 7; bases outside the gene matches: 5. CDR3 loop: CSALGQGNSPLHF. The DNA of the CDR3 is TGCAGTGCCCTAGGACAGGGCAATTCACCCCTCCACTTT.

This clonotype was recorded many times. V usage is TRBV7-9 and J usage is TRBJ2-3, with D unresolved. Germline CDR1 and CDR2: SEHNR and FQNEAQ (reference sequence). Trimming pared 0 bases from V and 4 bases from J, leaving 8 bases between. There are 14 residues in the CDR3. The CDR3 DNA is TGTGCCAGCAGCTTAGCTAGGTCCGCAGATACGCAGTATTTT. Protein sequence: CASSLARSADTQYF.

The genes are TRBV6-4 and TRBJ1-1; weak D call: TRBD1 (5 bases). V lost 5 bases, J lost 1 base, and 17 bases lay in between. There are 16 residues in the CDR3. Germline V CDR1 and CDR2: MRHNA, SNTAGT. The CDR3 protein is CASSYNFRTPNTEAFF. CDR3 bases: TGTGCCAGCAGTTATAACTTTAGGACACCGAACACTGAAGCTTTCTTT.

V and J are TRBV29-1 and TRBJ2-7; D call uncertain. Germline CDR1 is SQVTM and CDR2 is ANQGSEA. The CDR3 sequence is 11 residues long. Trimming pared 4 bases from V and 7 bases from J, leaving 11 bases between. CDR3 region: CSVGFVGEQYF. The CDR3 coding sequence is TGCAGCGTTGGGTTTGTTGGTGAGCAGTACTTC.

There are many counts of this clonotype. The gene calls are TRBV9 and TRBJ1-2, with 8 bases fitting TRBD1. The CDR3 consists of 17 residues. Germline CDR1 and CDR2: SGDLS and YYNGEE. V lost 1 base and J lost 4; bases outside the gene matches: 12. CDR3 in amino acids: CASSVLPGQETLYGYTF. CDR3 in DNA: TGTGCCAGCAGCGTACTACCGGGACAGGAGACCCTCTATGGCTACACCTTC.

CDR3 nucleotides: TGTGCCAGCAGCTCAACCCTAGCGGGAGGTCTCGACGAGCAGTACTTC. This translates into CASSSTLAGGLDEQYF. The chain is built from TRBV7-3 and TRBJ2-7; 11 positions agree with TRBD2. CDR3 length: 16 amino acids. The J segment lost 5 bases and the V segment lost 4 bases, leaving 10 bases of the junction unmatched. The germline gives CDR1 SGHTA, CDR2 FQGTGA.

This clonotype was seen many times. This chain uses TRBV7-9 with TRBJ2-7; 9 bases are a match to TRBD1. Germline V gene sequence: CDR1 SEHNR, CDR2 FQNEAQ (reference sequence). The CDR3 contains 15 residues. V was pared by 5 bases and J by 3 bases, with 8 bases of the junction left unmatched. Here the CDR3 reads CASSGTGQKFYEQYF. CDR3 DNA sequence: TGTGCCAGCAGCGGGACAGGGCAAAAGTTCTACGAGCAGTACTTC.

This clonotype was counted between two and nine times. DNA for the CDR3: TGTGCCAGCAGCCGAGCGGGGGACAGGGCCTACAATGAGCAGTTCTTC. Protein: CASSRAGDRAYNEQFF. This chain uses TRBV3-1 with TRBJ2-1, with a weak D call TRBD1 (9 bases). Trimming shortened V by 4 bases and J by 2 bases, and 15 bases separated the two germline ends. This CDR3 has 16 residues. The germline CDR1 and CDR2 sequences are LGHDT and YNNKEL (reference sequence).

This clonotype was counted many times. The genes are TRBV6-1 and TRBJ1-3, with D hard to call. V lost 3 bases to trimming and J lost 0 bases, with 6 bases between them. Per the germline V gene, CDR1 is MNHNS and CDR2 is SASEGT. There are 14 residues in the CDR3. CDR3 sequence: CASSDGHSGNTIYF. The CDR3 DNA reads as TGTGCCAGCAGTGACGGCCACTCTGGAAACACCATATATTTT.

This clonotype has a count of ten or more. This rearrangement joins TRBV27 to TRBJ2-2; TRBD1 is a possible D gene (5 bases). The CDR3 runs 15 residues. Trimming took off 2 bases at V and 3 bases at J, with 10 bases between the two ends. Germline loops: CDR1 MNHEY, CDR2 SMNVEV (reference sequence). The CDR3 is CASSLEGADTGELFF. CDR3 coding DNA: TGTGCCAGCAGTTTAGAAGGGGCCGACACCGGGGAGCTGTTTTTT.

This clonotype was counted many times. V is TRBV7-9 and J is TRBJ1-1, with D maybe TRBD1 (5 bases). The length of the CDR3 is 14 residues. V was cut by 5 bases and J by 4 bases, with 14 bases left in between. Germline CDR1 and CDR2: SEHNR and FQNEAQ (reference sequence). The CDR3 nucleotides read TGTGCCAGCAGCGATCAGGGCTGGGTCACTGAAGCTTTCTTT. Protein: CASSDQGWVTEAFF.

This clonotype was counted many times. The V gene is TRBV7-8, the J gene TRBJ2-2; D ambiguous. V was shortened by 5 bases and J by 0 bases, with 10 bases between the two germline ends. CDR1 is SGHVS, CDR2 FQNEAQ, per germline. CDR3 length equals 15 residues. Here the CDR3 DNA reads TGTGCCAGCAGCCCCTTCGACTCGAACACCGGGGAGCTGTTTTTT. Translation gives CASSPFDSNTGELFF.

In its sample, this clonotype was seen many times. The chain recombines TRBV28 with TRBJ2-2, with a tentative D call TRBD1 (6 bases). Trimming removed 3 bases from V and 2 bases from J, with 25 bases in between. This CDR3 contains 20 residues. Germline CDR1 is MDHEN and CDR2 is SYDVKM. CDR3 sequence: CASSFYFVLLRDTNTGELFF. The CDR3 region has the DNA TGTGCCAGCAGTTTTTATTTCGTCTTGCTCAGGGACACCAACACCGGGGAGCTGTTTTTT.

This clonotype was observed a few times. One junction end disagrees with the germline gene, perhaps due to a read error. The genes are TRBV12-3 or TRBV12-4 and TRBJ2-3; D gene ambiguous. The CDR3 runs 14 residues. For the CDR3, the DNA is TGTGGCAGCAGCATTATTATAAGCACAGATACGCAGTATTTT. Its protein product is CGSSIIISTDTQYF.